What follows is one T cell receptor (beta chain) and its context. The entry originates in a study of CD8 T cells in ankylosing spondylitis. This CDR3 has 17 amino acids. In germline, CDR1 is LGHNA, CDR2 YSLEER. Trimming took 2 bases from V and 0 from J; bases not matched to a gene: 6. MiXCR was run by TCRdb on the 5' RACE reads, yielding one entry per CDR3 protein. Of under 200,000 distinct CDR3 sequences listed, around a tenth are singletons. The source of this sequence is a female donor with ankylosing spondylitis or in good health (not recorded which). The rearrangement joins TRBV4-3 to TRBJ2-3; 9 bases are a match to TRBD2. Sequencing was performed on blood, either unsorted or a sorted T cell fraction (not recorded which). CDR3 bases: TGCGCCAGCAGCCAAAAGCGGGAGGTCTTGAGCACAGATACGCAGTATTTT. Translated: CASSQKREVLSTDTQYF.